The sequence of this T cell receptor beta chain was determined in a study of Tregs in tolerant kidney transplant recipients. Notes on the study in general: Validation in larger populations is needed because few patients were studied.

On this clone itself: Its antigen is unidentified.

In germline, CDR1 is LGHNT, CDR2 FRNRAP. V gave up 1 base and J gave up 3 bases, with 18 bases separating them. This CDR3 has 17 amino acids. Measured with immunoSEQ multiplex PCR; TCRdb has only the in-frame clones, and not every one. The data hold roughly 68,000 clones, with 84% observed a single time. The TCR sequence derives from a human donor in good health. J is TRBJ1-2 and V is TRBV12-5; perhaps TRBD1 as D (5 bases). Sequencing used CD4+ T cells from blood. The chain's CDR3 is CASGLDRTPPRYYGYTF. The CDR3 region has the DNA TGTGCTAGTGGTTTGGACCGGACACCCCCGCGTTACTATGGCTACACCTTC. Filled out from reference TRBV12-5 and TRBJ1-2, the complete variable domain reads DARVTQTPRHKVTEMGQEVTMRCQPILGHNTVFWYRQTMMQGLELLAYFRNRAPLDDSGMPKDRFSAEMPDATLATLKIQPSEPRDSAVYFCASGLDRTPPRYYGYTFGSGTRLTVV.